This TCR beta chain comes out of a study of shared clonotypes between healthy human individuals. Looking at the study overall: The donor group consisted of two women and a few men, aged 18 to 49.

The deep-level immunoSEQ assay was used. Method: immunoSEQ multiplex PCR; TCRdb's copy keeps in-frame clones and lacks some. The sample holds about half a million clones, 81% seen once. The CDR3 length is 15 residues. Germline lookup yields CDR1 SGHAT and CDR2 FQNNGV. The V and J ends lost 0 bases and 3 bases, in that order; junction bases with no gene match: 5. Sequencing was done on a sample of PBMCs. The V and J genes are TRBV11-2 and TRBJ2-7, with 7 positions matching TRBD2. This TCR was recovered from a woman aged 40 to 50 in good health. Some clones in this sample may be carry-over from other donors' samples. Here the CDR3 reads CASSLEAGDNYEQYF. As DNA, the CDR3 is TGTGCCAGCAGCTTAGAGGCGGGAGACAACTACGAGCAGTACTTC.